A single sample is the source of the 28 T cell receptor beta chains below, sequenced in a study of shared clonotypes between healthy human individuals. Assay: immunoSEQ multiplex PCR; the TCRdb copy retains only in-frame clones and omits some. This table holds about 2.3 million clones, about nine tenths found once. Sequencing was carried out using naive CD4+ T cells from PBMCs. The subset was: CD45RA+ positively selected. These receptors were collected from a man between 18 and 35 years old in good health. Some clones in this sample may be carry-over from other donors' samples.

This chain links TRBV28 with TRBJ2-7; D assignment may be TRBD1 or TRBD2 (5 bases each). V was clipped by 3 bases and J by 3 bases, with 27 bases between them. Germline V gives CDR1 MDHEN, CDR2 SYDVKM. The length of the CDR3 is 19 residues. The CDR3 nucleotides are TGTGCCAGCAGTTTCACTCTCACTATCCGGGACGAAGAGGGCTACGAGCAGTACTTC. Its protein is CASSFTLTIRDEEGYEQYF.

The V gene is TRBV9, the J gene TRBJ2-1; 9 nucleotides line up with TRBD2. This CDR3 is built from 16 residues. Unmatched junction bases numbered 11, after V lost 2 bases and J lost 8 bases. From germline, CDR1 is SGDLS and CDR2 YYNGEE. CDR3 nucleotides: TGTGCCAGCAGCGTGGACCCTCGCGGGAGGGCCGATGAGCAGTTCTTC. Translating gives CASSVDPRGRADEQFF.

J is TRBJ2-7 and V is TRBV28; D possibly corresponds to TRBD2 (6 bases). V lost 4 bases, J lost 4 bases, and 14 bases lay in between. The CDR3 covers 14 residues. Germline V gene lookup returns CDR1 MDHEN and CDR2 SYDVKM. CDR3 residues: CASSSTRRGYEQYF. CDR3 bases: TGTGCCAGCAGTTCGACTCGGAGGGGTTACGAGCAGTACTTC.

V is TRBV5-1 and J is TRBJ2-1; unclear D gene. V was trimmed by 7 bases and J by 5 bases, leaving 13 bases between them. This CDR3 contains 13 residues. CDR1 is SGHRS and CDR2 is YFSETQ in the germline V gene. The CDR3: CASLPDSNNEQFF. Here the CDR3 DNA reads TGCGCCAGCCTACCGGATTCCAACAATGAGCAGTTCTTC.

The rearrangement uses TRBV2 and TRBJ2-3; perhaps TRBD1 as D (5 bases). This CDR3 region has 15 residues. Germline assignment: CDR1 SNHLY and CDR2 FYNNEI. Trimming shortened V by 4 bases and J by 0 bases, and 11 bases separated the two germline ends. The CDR3 region is CASSGGHASTDTQYF. Written as DNA, the CDR3 is TGTGCCAGCAGTGGAGGACACGCTAGCACAGATACGCAGTATTTT.

The chain combines TRBV9 with TRBJ2-5, with TRBD1 matching over 7 bases. The CDR3 is 15 amino acids. The ends lost 2 bases at V and 2 bases at J; junction bases unmatched: 6. The germline CDR1 and CDR2 sequences are SGDLS and YYNGEE. CDR3: CASSVDPQGQETQYF. CDR3 nucleotide sequence: TGTGCCAGCAGCGTCGACCCACAGGGGCAAGAGACCCAGTACTTC.

The chain has TRBV5-6 and TRBJ2-1, with TRBD1 matching 12 bases. The CDR3 is 16 amino acids. Looked up from germline, CDR1 is SGHDT and CDR2 is YYEEEE. V was pared by 3 bases and J by 5 bases, with 6 bases of the junction left unmatched. The CDR3 DNA sequence: TGTGCCAGCAGCTCCGGGACAGGGGGCGGCCACAATGAGCAGTTCTTC. Encoded protein: CASSSGTGGGHNEQFF.

Of note for this clone: This sample also contains other DNA sequences that code for the same CDR3. This chain links TRBV7-8 with TRBJ2-3; D not certain. Germline CDR1 reads SGHVS; CDR2 reads FQNEAQ. The CDR3 has 11 residues. Trimming stripped 3 bases from V and 3 bases from J, with 1 base between. CDR3 loop: CASSFTDTQYF. CDR3 nucleotides: TGTGCCAGCAGCTTTACAGATACGCAGTATTTT.

The chain carries TRBV5-6 and TRBJ1-5; D not resolved. The CDR3 sequence is 15 residues long. V shed 2 bases and J shed 1 base, with 10 bases lying between them. Germline V lookup: CDR1 SGHDT, CDR2 YYEEEE. The CDR3 DNA reads TGTGCCAGCAGCTTTGGTTTTTCCAGCAATCAGCCCCAGCATTTT. It yields the protein CASSFGFSSNQPQHF.

The chain combines TRBV6-5 with TRBJ2-7; tentative D call: TRBD2 (5 bases). The V and J ends lost 5 bases and 4 bases respectively, with 15 bases between them. This CDR3 contains 14 residues. Germline V gene lookup returns CDR1 MNHEY and CDR2 SVGAGI. The CDR3 loop is CASSRSLAKYEQYF. CDR3 DNA sequence: TGTGCCAGCAGTCGGAGCCTAGCAAAGTACGAGCAGTACTTC.

V is TRBV7-9 and J is TRBJ2-1; 9 bases map to TRBD2. The CDR3 totals 16 residues. Trimming cost V 7 bases and J 1 base; bases outside gene matches: 8. Germline values: CDR1 SEHNR, CDR2 FQNEAQ (reference sequence). CDR3: CASITLAGPSYNEQFF. The CDR3 DNA is TGTGCCAGCATCACCCTAGCGGGGCCTTCCTACAATGAGCAGTTCTTC.

The CDR3 region is CATSRFYKAQGRDTEAFF. CDR3 nucleotides: TGTGCCACCAGCAGATTCTATAAAGCCCAGGGGAGGGACACTGAAGCTTTCTTT. The chain combines TRBV15 with TRBJ1-1, with D perhaps matching TRBD1 (6 bases). The germline CDR1 and CDR2 sequences are LNHNV and YYDKDF (reference sequence). Trimming took 2 bases from V and 3 from J, leaving 22 bases between them. The CDR3 spans 18 residues.

V and J are TRBV11-2 and TRBJ2-3; 16 bases map to TRBD2. The CDR3 runs 15 residues. Germline CDR1 is SGHAT and CDR2 is FQNNGV. The junction had 5 bases not matched to a gene; V was cut back by 8 bases and J by 6 bases. The CDR3 loop is CASSGTSGRGDTQYF. CDR3 coding DNA: TGTGCCAGCTCCGGGACTAGCGGGAGGGGGGATACGCAGTATTTT. Full variable domain (missing parts from reference TRBV11-2 and TRBJ2-3): EAGVAQSPRYKIIEKRQSVAFWCNPISGHATLYWYQQILGQGPKLLIQFQNNGVVDDSQLPKDRFSAERLKGVDSTLKIQPAKLEDSAVYLCASSGTSGRGDTQYFGPGTRLTVL.

The V call is TRBV29-1, the J call TRBJ2-2; D remains ambiguous. CDR3 length: 14 residues. V lost 5 bases and J 0 bases, leaving 10 bases between the germline ends. CDR1 is SQVTM and CDR2 is ANQGSEA in the germline V gene. For the CDR3, the DNA is TGCAGCGTTTCCTTCCAGACGAACACCGGGGAGCTGTTTTTT. The encoded protein is CSVSFQTNTGELFF.

The chain carries TRBV5-1 and TRBJ1-3; no reliable D call. The CDR3 consists of 15 residues. Germline values: CDR1 SGHRS, CDR2 YFSETQ. Trimming removed 2 bases from V and 4 bases from J, with 13 bases in between. CDR3 sequence (DNA): TGCGCCAGCAGCTTTTCGGTCTTTCCGGGAAACACCATATATTTT. Its protein is CASSFSVFPGNTIYF.

The V call is TRBV5-6, the J call TRBJ2-5; D unclear. V was clipped by 0 bases and J by 5 bases, with 11 bases between them. The CDR3 has 14 amino acids. Germline V gene sequence: CDR1 SGHDT, CDR2 YYEEEE. CDR3 loop: CASSLAGHFETQYF. CDR3 nucleotides: TGTGCCAGCAGCTTGGCCGGGCACTTCGAGACCCAGTACTTC. Full variable domain (outside the CDR3, taken from reference TRBV5-6 and TRBJ2-5): DAGVTQSPTHLIKTRGQQVTLRCSPKSGHDTVSWYQQALGQGPQFIFQYYEEEERQRGNFPDRFSGHQFPNYSSELNVNALLLGDSALYLCASSLAGHFETQYFGPGTRLLVL.

The V call is TRBV10-2, the J call TRBJ1-4, with 11 bases matching TRBD1. J was trimmed by 5 bases and V by 6 bases; bases with no gene match: 5. Germline CDR1 and CDR2: WSHSY and SAAADI. The CDR3 has 15 residues. The CDR3 DNA reads as TGCGCCAGCAGGGATGGACAGGGGGCAAATGAAAAACTGTTTTTT. Translation: CASRDGQGANEKLFF.

The CDR3 loop is CASRISTGNTEAFF. The CDR3, as DNA: TGTGCCAGCAGGATTTCGACCGGGAACACTGAAGCTTTCTTT. The chain uses TRBV6-5 and TRBJ1-1; unclear D gene. CDR1 is MNHEY, CDR2 SVGAGI, per germline. Trimming left V 6 bases short and J 1 base short, with 12 bases between. The CDR3 totals 14 residues.

The chain links TRBV5-1 to TRBJ2-1, with TRBD2 identical over 7 bases. In germline, CDR1 is SGHRS, CDR2 YFSETQ. J gave up 10 bases and V 4 bases, and 11 bases lay outside the gene matches. The CDR3 has 14 residues. This CDR3 is CASSPRASGAEQFF. DNA of the CDR3: TGCGCCAGCAGCCCCCGGGCTAGCGGAGCGGAGCAGTTCTTC.

A word on this clone: The same CDR3 also results from other DNA sequences found in this sample. The CDR3 reads CASSGSSSYNEQFF. DNA for the CDR3: TGTGCCAGCAGCGGGAGTAGCTCCTACAATGAGCAGTTCTTC. V gene TRBV9 combines with J gene TRBJ2-1; D gene uncertain. In germline, CDR1 is SGDLS, CDR2 YYNGEE. The V and J ends lost 3 bases and 0 bases respectively, with 7 bases between them. The CDR3 is 14 residues long.

The rearrangement links TRBV2 to TRBJ1-5, with TRBD1 matching over 7 bases. The J segment lost 5 bases and the V segment lost 10 bases, leaving 11 bases of the junction unmatched. The CDR3 extends over 14 amino acids. The germline gives CDR1 SNHLY, CDR2 FYNNEI. CDR3 amino acids: CATGERQGDQPQHF. The DNA for the CDR3 is TGTGCCACCGGTGAACGACAGGGCGATCAGCCCCAGCATTTT. Drawing the rest from reference TRBV2 and TRBJ1-5, the complete variable domain is EPEVTQTPSHQVTQMGQEVILRCVPISNHLYFYWYRQILGQKVEFLVSFYNNEISEKSEIFDDQFSVERPDGSNFTLKIRSTKLEDSAMYFCATGERQGDQPQHFGDGTRLSIL.

In its sample, this clone was seen a few times. V gene TRBV30 combines with J gene TRBJ1-2; possible D gene TRBD1, 5 bases. Germline V gives CDR1 GTSNPN, CDR2 SVGIG (reference sequence). This CDR3 is 13 amino acids long. The V and J ends lost 3 bases and 3 bases respectively, with 11 bases between them. CDR3 nucleotide sequence: TGTGCCTGGAGCGGGTGGGACCACTATGGCTACACCTTC. Translating gives CAWSGWDHYGYTF.

V is TRBV5-1 and J is TRBJ2-7; D may correspond to TRBD1 or TRBD2 (5 bases each). Trimming left V 4 bases short and J 7 bases short, with 9 bases between. This CDR3 contains 11 residues. Germline CDR1 reads SGHRS; CDR2 reads YFSETQ. The CDR3 reads CASSRDREQYF. The CDR3 nucleotides read TGCGCCAGCAGCCGGGACCGGGAGCAGTACTTC.

The chain recombines TRBV30 with TRBJ2-5; the D gene is possibly TRBD2 (5 bases). Germline V gives CDR1 GTSNPN, CDR2 SVGIG (reference sequence). This CDR3 contains 11 residues. Trimming cost V 6 bases and J 4 bases, with 9 bases left between them. The CDR3 bases are TGTGCCTGTTCGAGCGGAGAGACCCAGTACTTC. Its protein is CACSSGETQYF.

The chain links TRBV10-2 to TRBJ2-1; D unresolved. The germline CDR1 and CDR2 sequences are WSHSY and SAAADI. The CDR3 is 16 residues long. Trimming stripped 5 bases from V and 3 bases from J, with 17 bases between. Here the CDR3 DNA reads TGCGCCAGCAGTCCACATAGAGCCTCTGGCTACAATGAGCAGTTCTTC. Translated, it gives CASSPHRASGYNEQFF.

The V and J genes are TRBV18 and TRBJ2-7; 8 bases map to TRBD1. The V gene end was trimmed by 6 bases and the J gene end by 5 bases; junction bases not matched to a gene: 6. The CDR3 has 13 residues. CDR1 and CDR2 (germline): KGHSH, LQKENI. The CDR3 DNA is TGTGCCAGCTCGGCGGACAGGGTCCACGAGCAGTACTTC. Translating it yields CASSADRVHEQYF.

V and J are TRBV29-1 and TRBJ2-3; D possibly corresponds to TRBD1 (6 bases). There are 14 residues in the CDR3. The germline V and J ends were trimmed by 6 bases and 2 bases, with 15 bases remaining between them. Germline CDR1 SQVTM, CDR2 ANQGSEA. In nucleotides, the CDR3 is TGCAGCGTCGCACAGGGAGCGGTCACAGATACGCAGTATTTT. It is translated as CSVAQGAVTDTQYF.

This chain links TRBV11-2 with TRBJ2-1; TRBD1 aligns across 8 bases. With 6 bases clipped from V and 1 base from J, the junction kept 2 bases outside the gene matches. Germline V gene data show CDR1 as SGHAT and CDR2 as FQNNGV. The CDR3 spans 14 residues. For the CDR3, the DNA is TGTGCCAGCAGACAGGGGGAATCCTACAATGAGCAGTTCTTC. Translated, it gives CASRQGESYNEQFF.